The 2 T cell receptor beta chains below all came from one sample that was sequenced in a study of Graves' ophthalmopathy and Graves' hyperthyroidism. Amplified material comprised TCR beta CDR3 regions derived from RNA transcripts. First-round RT-PCR employed HTBI primers, with a second-round multiplex PCR after it. TCRdb re-called the multiplex PCR reads through MiXCR, storing one row per CDR3 protein. The sample consists of just over 400,000 distinct CDR3 sequences, around 21% of them appearing once. The specimen was peripheral blood. These receptors were obtained from a woman aged 18-35 years with stable Graves' hyperthyroidism.

This sequence joins TRBV20-1 and TRBJ2-7; a weak D match, TRBD2 (6 bases). Trimming left V 1 base short and J 2 bases short, with 15 bases between. Germline V gene data show CDR1 as DFQATT and CDR2 as SNEGSKA (reference sequence). The CDR3 extends over 15 amino acids. The CDR3 loop reads CSARGAWGGTYEQYF. CDR3 sequence (DNA): TGCAGTGCTAGAGGAGCCTGGGGCGGGACCTACGAGCAGTACTTC.

As for this clonotype: One base away lies a much larger clone, so this may be a sequencing read error. A read error is likely, as this CDR3 ends without the conserved phenylalanine or tryptophan. This rearrangement joins TRBV6-1 to TRBJ1-5; TRBD1 is a possible D gene (6 bases). In germline, CDR1 is MNHNS, CDR2 SASEGT. The V end was cut by 0 bases, the J end by 5 bases, with 11 bases between. The CDR3 covers 15 residues. The DNA for the CDR3 is TGTGCCAGCAGTGAAGCTGGGGGCGCGGATCAGCCCCAGCATCTT. Encoded protein: CASSEAGGADQPQHL.